Detailed here is one TCR beta chain. This record belongs to a study of OX40 agonist ivuxolimab in advanced cancers. Germline V CDR1 and CDR2: MDHEN, SYDVKM. The CDR3 is 19 amino acids. The V segment lost 3 bases and the J segment 2 bases; nucleotides outside the gene matches: 8. At cycle 4 day 1, cycle 7 day 1, and baseline, blood was sampled. Assay used: immunoSEQ multiplex PCR; TCRdb lists only in-frame clones, some missing. The sample shows approximately 80,000 clones, around 90% of them seen only once. V usage is TRBV28 and J usage is TRBJ2-6, with 12 positions matching TRBD1. The receptor was isolated from an adult with an advanced solid tumor such as melanoma, head and neck, liver or kidney cancer. The starting material was CD4+ or CD8+ T cells sorted from blood, obtained in a trial of the OX40 agonist ivuxolimab. CDR3 in DNA: TGTGCCAGCAGTTTCAGTTTGGGACAGGGGGCGCCTGGGGCCAACGTCCTGACTTTC. It specifies CASSFSLGQGAPGANVLTF.